These 6 T cell receptor beta chains were all obtained from the same sample, sequenced in a study of OX40 agonist ivuxolimab in advanced cancers. Clones were sequenced by immunoSEQ multiplex PCR, and TCRdb holds only the in-frame ones, with some missing. This table has 69,000 or so clones, over 75% appearing once. Sequencing was performed on CD4+ or CD8+ T cells sorted from blood, taken in a trial of the OX40 agonist ivuxolimab. The receptors shown here come from an adult with an advanced solid tumor such as melanoma, head and neck, liver or kidney cancer.

The CDR3 sequence is CASSASRDRATYEQYF. CDR3 sequence (DNA): TGTGCCAGCAGCGCGTCCCGGGACAGAGCCACCTACGAGCAGTACTTC. The chain is built from TRBV9 and TRBJ2-7; TRBD1 matches 7 bases. The V gene's germline CDR1 is SGDLS and CDR2 YYNGEE. J lost 2 bases, V lost 3 bases, and 11 bases had no gene match. The CDR3 runs 16 residues.

The V call is TRBV9, the J call TRBJ2-4; D ambiguous. In germline, CDR1 is SGDLS, CDR2 YYNGEE. V was shortened by 0 bases and J by 7 bases, with 11 bases between the two germline ends. This CDR3 is built from 14 residues. This chain's CDR3 is CASSVDQGSNIQYF. The CDR3 DNA reads TGTGCCAGCAGCGTAGATCAAGGCTCGAACATTCAGTACTTC.

The V gene is TRBV2, the J gene TRBJ1-6; 10 bases match TRBD1. Germline loops: CDR1 SNHLY, CDR2 FYNNEI. The CDR3 is made up of 13 amino acids. Trimming removed 9 bases from V and 8 bases from J; junction bases left unmatched: 4. CDR3 protein: CASKGQGDSPLHF. The CDR3 nucleotides read TGTGCCAGTAAAGGACAGGGGGATTCACCCCTCCACTTT.

The chain uses TRBV5-1 and TRBJ2-3; 7 bases map to TRBD1. CDR3 length: 14 amino acids. Germline loops: CDR1 SGHRS, CDR2 YFSETQ. V gave up 4 bases and J gave up 5 bases; unmatched junction bases: 7. CDR3 nucleotide sequence: TGCGCCAGCAGCCTCAGGGGGTTGTTAGATACGCAGTATTTT. Translation: CASSLRGLLDTQYF.

V usage is TRBV5-1 and J usage is TRBJ1-1, with 10 bases fitting TRBD1. Trimming cost V 4 bases and J 2 bases; bases outside gene matches: 5. Germline assignment: CDR1 SGHRS and CDR2 YFSETQ. The CDR3 is made up of 15 amino acids. This chain's CDR3 is CASSEVTGGNTEAFF. The DNA for the CDR3 is TGCGCCAGCAGCGAAGTGACAGGGGGCAACACTGAAGCTTTCTTT.

V usage is TRBV5-5 and J usage is TRBJ1-3; 7 bases fit TRBD1. Losses at the gene ends were 0 bases for V and 0 bases for J; bases not matched to a gene: 6. The CDR3 has 17 residues. The germline V gene encodes CDR1 SGHKS and CDR2 YYEKEE (reference sequence). The CDR3 protein is CASSLGQGLSSGNTIYF. The DNA of the CDR3 is TGTGCCAGCAGCTTGGGACAGGGCCTCTCCTCTGGAAACACCATATATTTT.